Detailed here is one T cell receptor beta chain. This CDR3 is built from 15 residues. Trimming removed 0 bases at V and 7 bases at J, with 12 bases between. Germline V gives CDR1 LGHNA, CDR2 YSLEER. This sample is drawn from a study of control samples from healthy donors and cancer patients. This table comes from immunoSEQ multiplex PCR, and its TCRdb copy is limited to in-frame clones, with some not included. Of 150,000 to 200,000 clones listed, around 96% are singletons. Sequencing was performed on blood. This sequence originates from a woman aged 35 to 49 in good health. The chain joins TRBV4-3 to TRBJ1-4; D is undetermined. The DNA for the CDR3 is TGCGCCAGCAGCCAAGATGGGAGGGTTGGTGAAAAACTGTTTTTT. This gives the protein CASSQDGRVGEKLFF.